The 30 T cell receptor beta chains listed next were all sequenced from one sample in a study of blood T cells in healthy people across ages. Through a sample-barcoded 5' primer and a J-beta primer mix, a second PCR was run for roughly 7 to 11 cycles. TCRdb re-called the 5' RACE reads with MiXCR, one entry per CDR3 protein. Of around 800,000 distinct CDR3 sequences listed, around 68% are singletons. The specimen sequenced was blood. The receptor set was obtained from a man aged 25-45 years in good health.

This sequence joins TRBV5-1 and TRBJ2-3; D may be TRBD1 (6 bases). The germline gives CDR1 SGHRS, CDR2 YFSETQ. Trimming removed 3 bases from V and 2 bases from J, with 13 bases in between. This CDR3 spans 15 amino acids. The CDR3 DNA reads as TGCGCCAGCAGCTCAGAGGGACAACCCACAGATACGCAGTATTTT. Encoded protein: CASSSEGQPTDTQYF.

This clonotype came up a few times. The V gene is TRBV5-1, the J gene TRBJ2-5, with TRBD2 matching over 13 bases. With 4 bases clipped from V and 2 bases from J, the junction kept 5 bases outside the gene matches. The germline CDR1 and CDR2 sequences are SGHRS and YFSETQ. This CDR3 contains 16 residues. The CDR3 nucleotides read TGCGCCAGCAGCCGGGGACTAGCGGGGCCTCAAGAGACCCAGTACTTC. Protein: CASSRGLAGPQETQYF.

This clonotype has more than one count but fewer than ten. J is TRBJ2-3 and V is TRBV9; 8 positions match TRBD1. The trim removed 8 bases at V and 0 bases at J, leaving 2 bases unmatched. This CDR3 has 13 amino acids. The V gene's germline CDR1 is SGDLS and CDR2 YYNGEE. The CDR3 nucleotides are TGTGCCAGGACAGGGGAAAGCACAGATACGCAGTATTTT. It translates to CARTGESTDTQYF.

The V call is TRBV29-1, the J call TRBJ2-1; 7 bases agree with TRBD1. CDR1 SQVTM and CDR2 ANQGSEA come from the germline V gene. This CDR3 region has 13 residues. Losses at the gene ends were 8 bases for V and 4 bases for J; bases not matched to a gene: 8. CDR3 nucleotide sequence: TGCAGCTTCACCGGGACAGCATACAATGAGCAGTTCTTC. It is translated as CSFTGTAYNEQFF.

The CDR3 nucleotides are TGTGCCAGCAGTTACCGTCAGGATGACACTGAAGCTTTCTTT. Translation: CASSYRQDDTEAFF. The rearrangement uses TRBV6-5 and TRBJ1-1; the D is unclear. There are 14 residues in the CDR3. Per germline, CDR1 MNHEY and CDR2 SVGAGI. V shed 2 bases and J shed 3 bases, with 10 bases lying between them.

This chain's CDR3 is CSVGGAGGQYF. CDR3 in DNA: TGCAGCGTTGGGGGAGCGGGCGGGCAGTACTTC. The V gene is TRBV29-1, the J gene TRBJ2-7; D possibly corresponds to TRBD2 (6 bases). Germline V gene data show CDR1 as SQVTM and CDR2 as ANQGSEA. The CDR3 runs 11 residues. Trimming removed 4 bases at V and 9 bases at J, with 13 bases between.

In this sample, this clonotype turned up a few times. V gene TRBV4-2 combines with J gene TRBJ2-1; 9 nucleotides match TRBD2. CDR1 and CDR2 (germline): LGHNA, YNFKEQ. This CDR3 has 19 residues. The junction had 21 bases not matched to a gene; V was cut back by 4 bases and J by 8 bases. CDR3: CASSPRGARGGAGVDEQFF. The CDR3 bases are TGTGCCAGCAGCCCAAGGGGGGCTCGCGGGGGGGCCGGAGTGGATGAGCAGTTCTTC.

J is TRBJ2-7 and V is TRBV25-1; D is undetermined. This CDR3 region has 12 residues. Germline CDR1 reads MGHDK; CDR2 reads SYGVNS. Deletions cut 8 bases from V and 3 bases from J, with 11 bases between. In DNA form, the CDR3 reads TGTGCCAGCTCGTGGGGTTACTACGAGCAGTACTTC. Protein: CASSWGYYEQYF.

This clonotype has just a few counts. The rearrangement joins TRBV15 to TRBJ2-3; TRBD1 aligns across 7 bases. Germline V CDR1 and CDR2: LNHNV, YYDKDF (reference sequence). V shed 2 bases, J shed 3 bases, and the junction held 5 bases outside the gene matches. The CDR3 loop spans 15 amino acids. The CDR3 here is CATSRRQGVTDTQYF. In DNA form, the CDR3 reads TGTGCCACCAGCAGACGACAGGGAGTGACAGATACGCAGTATTTT. Drawing the rest from reference TRBV15 and TRBJ2-3, the complete variable domain is DAMVIQNPRYQVTQFGKPVTLSCSQTLNHNVMYWYQQKSSQAPKLLFHYYDKDFNNEADTPDNFQSRRPNTSFCFLDIRSPGLGDTAMYLCATSRRQGVTDTQYFGPGTRLTVL.

This clonotype was seen a handful of times. The J gene is TRBJ1-4, the V gene TRBV7-2; 9 nucleotides agree with TRBD1. This CDR3 has 15 residues. Germline assignment: CDR1 SGHTA and CDR2 FQGNSA. The J segment lost 7 bases and the V segment lost 2 bases, leaving 5 bases of the junction unmatched. The CDR3: CASSLLTGGGEKLFF. DNA for the CDR3: TGTGCCAGCAGCTTACTAACAGGGGGCGGTGAAAAACTGTTTTTT.

The chain carries TRBV9 and TRBJ1-1; D remains unclear. The CDR3 is 12 residues long. V gave up 7 bases and J gave up 3 bases, with 10 bases separating them. Per the germline V gene, CDR1 is SGDLS and CDR2 is YYNGEE. In DNA form, the CDR3 reads TGTGCCAGCGGAACGGATTACACTGAAGCTTTCTTT. This translates into CASGTDYTEAFF.

The rearrangement links TRBV6-2 or TRBV6-3 to TRBJ2-7, with 11 positions matching TRBD2. The V segment lost 2 bases and the J segment 2 bases; nucleotides outside the gene matches: 11. This CDR3 is built from 18 residues. Germline-derived CDR1 and CDR2 are MNHEY and SVGEGT. The CDR3 spells CASSYVASGGPSAYEQYF. The CDR3 nucleotides read TGTGCCAGCAGTTACGTCGCTAGCGGGGGGCCCTCTGCCTACGAGCAGTACTTC.

The V call is TRBV12-3 or TRBV12-4, the J call TRBJ1-2, with D unclear. Trimming pared 8 bases from V and 7 bases from J, leaving 17 bases between. This CDR3 contains 13 residues. CDR3 sequence: CASSKVEGIGYTF. The CDR3 coding sequence is TGTGCCAGCTCGAAAGTAGAGGGAATTGGCTACACCTTC.

The chain links TRBV5-1 to TRBJ2-4; no clear D. The J call may be faulty, since TRBJ2-7 better matches the DNA end. The germline gives CDR1 SGHRS, CDR2 YFSETQ. This CDR3 contains 15 residues. The CDR3 nucleotides are TGCGCCAGCAGCTTGGCCAACCAGCTCACCTACGAGCAGTACTTC. Translated, it gives CASSLANQLTYEQYF.

V usage is TRBV12-3 or TRBV12-4 and J usage is TRBJ2-3, with D uncertain. V was clipped by 6 bases and J by 5 bases, with 9 bases between them. The CDR3 extends over 12 amino acids. CDR3 DNA: TGTGCCAGCAGAGACTGGGAAGATACGCAGTATTTT. It specifies CASRDWEDTQYF.

This chain joins TRBV20-1 and TRBJ1-6; tentative D call: TRBD1 (5 bases). The CDR3 runs to 16 residues. Germline lookup yields CDR1 DFQATT and CDR2 SNEGSKA (reference sequence). Trimming left V 6 bases short and J 4 bases short, with 19 bases between. The CDR3 bases are TGCAGTGCCAGTCCCGGGACGGACACTTATAATTCACCCCTCCACTTT. Translation gives CSASPGTDTYNSPLHF.

A few counts support this clonotype. This sequence joins TRBV20-1 and TRBJ1-4; D is perhaps TRBD1 (5 bases). CDR1 is DFQATT, CDR2 SNEGSKA, per germline (reference sequence). V lost 5 bases and J 7 bases, leaving 14 bases between the germline ends. The CDR3 sequence is 13 residues long. CDR3 DNA: TGCAGTGCTCCCGGGGGAATGCGTGAAAAACTGTTTTTT. Translated: CSAPGGMREKLFF.

The chain uses TRBV20-1 and TRBJ2-1; TRBD2 agrees at 9 bases. This CDR3 region has 14 residues. Germline CDR1 and CDR2: DFQATT and SNEGSKA (reference sequence). J lost 4 bases, V lost 1 base, and 2 bases had no gene match. CDR3 amino acids: CSARVAGGYNEQFF. The CDR3 region has the DNA TGCAGTGCTAGAGTGGCGGGGGGGTACAATGAGCAGTTCTTC.

This chain links TRBV2 with TRBJ2-5; 11 bases map to TRBD1. The DNA end is a closer match to TRBJ2-7, so the J assignment may be wrong. The CDR3 runs to 13 residues. Germline CDR1 and CDR2: SNHLY and FYNNEI. The CDR3 reads CASRGTGGYEQYF. In DNA, the CDR3 is TGTGCCAGCAGGGGGACAGGGGGTTACGAGCAGTACTTC.

This clonotype was seen a few times. The CDR3 region has the DNA TGTGCCAGCAGTTACCCGAGACAGGGTATCATTCAGTACTTC. Encoded protein: CASSYPRQGIIQYF. The rearrangement uses TRBV6-2 or TRBV6-3 and TRBJ2-4; 7 bases match TRBD1. Germline values: CDR1 MNHEY, CDR2 SVGEGT. The trim removed 2 bases at V and 9 bases at J, leaving 7 bases unmatched. The CDR3 loop spans 14 amino acids.

This chain joins TRBV13 and TRBJ2-5; maybe TRBD1 (5 bases). There are 15 residues in the CDR3. The germline V gene has CDR1 PRHDT and CDR2 FYEKMQ (reference sequence). Trimming shortened V by 1 base and J by 11 bases, and 20 bases separated the two germline ends. The CDR3 nucleotides read TGTGCCAGCAGCTTAGAGGGGTCAGTCCCTGGAGAGCAGTACTTC. The encoded protein is CASSLEGSVPGEQYF. Full variable domain (outside the CDR3, taken from reference TRBV13 and TRBJ2-5): AAGVIQSPRHLIKEKRETATLKCYPIPRHDTVYWYQQGPGQDPQFLISFYEKMQSDKGSIPDRFSAQQFSDYHSELNMSSLELGDSALYFCASSLEGSVPGEQYFGPGTRLLVL.

The chain links TRBV10-3 to TRBJ2-6, with D uncertain. Trimming stripped 10 bases from V and 0 bases from J, with 16 bases between. The CDR3 has 16 amino acids. In germline, CDR1 is ENHRY, CDR2 SYGVKD. The CDR3 DNA follows: TGTGCCACCATGGGCTGGGCTACCTCTGGGGCCAACGTCCTGACTTTC. Translated: CATMGWATSGANVLTF.

A single count supports this clonotype. This chain uses TRBV25-1 with TRBJ2-5, with a possible D match to TRBD2 (6 bases). Germline V CDR1 and CDR2: MGHDK, SYGVNS. The length of the CDR3 is 14 residues. Between the trimmed V and J ends, which lost 10 bases and 5 bases, there was a span of 20 bases. CDR3 residues: CATTWGDAPETQYF. The CDR3 nucleotides are TGTGCCACCACCTGGGGGGACGCTCCGGAGACCCAGTACTTC. Looking up the rest from reference TRBV25-1 and TRBJ2-5 gives the full variable domain: EADIYQTPRYLVIGTGKKITLECSQTMGHDKMYWYQQDPGMELHLIHYSYGVNSTEKGDLSSESTVSRIRTEHFPLTLESARPSHTSQYLCATTWGDAPETQYFGPGTRLLVL.

This chain links TRBV6-2 or TRBV6-3 with TRBJ2-2, with unresolved D. This CDR3 is built from 12 residues. Germline CDR1 and CDR2: MNHEY and SVGEGT. V was pared by 11 bases and J by 5 bases, with 12 bases between. The CDR3 DNA is TGTGCCGCCCAGTTGGGTACCGGGGAGCTGTTTTTT. Its translation is CAAQLGTGELFF.

With regard to this clonotype: An end of the junction differs from the germline gene, which may be a read error. The chain couples TRBV27 to TRBJ2-3; D gene uncertain. The CDR3 length is 15 residues. The germline CDR1 and CDR2 sequences are MNHEY and SMNVEV (reference sequence). The DNA for the CDR3 is TGTGCCAGCAGTTTATCTGTGTCGTGGGTAGATACGCGGTATTTT. This gives the protein CASSLSVSWVDTRYF.

CDR3 nucleotides: TGTGCCACCAGTGAAAGGGGCTACGAGCAGTACTTC. Translated: CATSERGYEQYF. The chain carries TRBV24-1 and TRBJ2-7; D is possibly TRBD1 (5 bases). Germline V lookup: CDR1 KGHDR, CDR2 SFDVKD. The CDR3 contains 12 residues. V was clipped by 4 bases and J by 3 bases, with 6 bases between them.

Comments on this clonotype: Mismatch with germline at one junction end may stem from a read error. The CDR3 spells CANSYPFDRANEQFF. CDR3 in DNA: TGTGCCAACAGTTATCCGTTTGACAGGGCCAATGAGCAGTTCTTC. The gene calls are TRBV6-6 and TRBJ2-1; 7 bases match TRBD1. Per germline, CDR1 MNHNY and CDR2 SVGAGI (reference sequence). The CDR3 covers 15 residues.

CDR3 coding DNA: TGTGCCAGCAGTGAAAGAAGAGACACTTACAATGAGCAGTTCTTC. This codes for CASSERRDTYNEQFF. This rearrangement joins TRBV6-1 to TRBJ2-1, with no clear D. The V end was cut by 2 bases, the J end by 4 bases, with 12 bases between. Per the germline V gene, CDR1 is MNHNS and CDR2 is SASEGT. The CDR3 loop spans 15 amino acids.

This clonotype showed up just a few times. V and J are TRBV28 and TRBJ2-7; D possibly corresponds to TRBD2 (6 bases). V lost 5 bases and J lost 1, with 12 bases in between. Germline lookup yields CDR1 MDHEN and CDR2 SYDVKM. This CDR3 has 14 amino acids. CDR3 sequence: CASSLGLKSYEQYF. The CDR3 DNA follows: TGTGCCAGCAGTCTGGGACTTAAGTCCTACGAGCAGTACTTC.

Details on this clonotype: At one boundary the junction diverges from the germline segment, which might be a read error. The rearrangement uses TRBV11-3 and TRBJ2-7; the match to TRBD1 covers 8 bases. The CDR3 spans 16 residues. Germline values: CDR1 SGHNT, CDR2 YENEEA. CDR3 nucleotide sequence: TGTGCCAGCAGCTCACCCAGACAGGGGACCTCCCACGAGCAGTACTTC. Amino acid sequence: CASSSPRQGTSHEQYF. Full variable domain (remainder filled in from reference TRBV11-3 and TRBJ2-7): EAGVVQSPRYKIIEKKQPVAFWCNPISGHNTLYWYLQNLGQGPELLIRYENEEAVDDSQLPKDRFSAERLKGVDSTLKIQPAELGDSAVYLCASSSPRQGTSHEQYFGPGTRLTVT.